This T cell receptor beta chain was identified during a study of Ad26.COV2.S vaccination and SARS-CoV-2 variants. In the study overall: Administration of Ad26.COV2.S was intramuscular, either once or twice 56 days apart.

The treatment was: about 20 received Ad26.COV2.S at low or high dose, single or two shots; 5 received placebo; per-sample allocation not given. Each sample was drawn 63 days after the first injection (of vaccine or placebo). TCRdb's table, derived via immunoSEQ multiplex PCR, lists solely in-frame clones and lacks some. Among a few hundred thousand clones, 85% to 90% were seen once, and the ten largest hold 3.6%. The TCR sequence derives from a person between 18 and 65 years old who received the Ad26.COV2.S COVID-19 vaccine or a placebo. The input for sequencing was peripheral blood, taken in a trial of Ad26.COV2.S vaccine versus placebo.

In DNA form, the CDR3 reads TGCGCCAGCAGCCGTACGGGTCAGGGAGGATACGAGCAGTACTTC. Residues: CASSRTGQGGYEQYF. This chain uses TRBV5-1 with TRBJ2-7, with a weak D call TRBD2 (6 bases). V lost 4 bases and J 4 bases, leaving 18 bases between the germline ends. The CDR3 is 15 residues long. Germline V gene data show CDR1 as SGHRS and CDR2 as YFSETQ.